These 5 T cell receptor beta chains were all obtained from the same sample, sequenced in a study of low-dose radiotherapy and immunotherapy resistance in tumors. Time point noted: before trial treatment. Priming of first-strand cDNA relied on TRAV- and TRBV-specific primers (covering alpha and beta chains). Amplification, which lasted 20 to 25 PCR cycles, used a constant-region primer and V-primer adapter to amplify TCRs. TCRdb redid the calling of the reads with MiXCR, one entry per CDR3 protein. Altogether some 39,000 distinct CDR3 sequences are present, 30% to 35% being singletons, with the ten largest covering roughly 4%. This specimen was PBMCs, taken before treatment. These TCRs come from a male donor with gallbladder cancer.

By share, this clonotype counts as medium-sized (0.01 to 0.1%). In nucleotides, the CDR3 is TGTGCCAGCACCGCAGGGAATGAGCAGTTCTTC. It translates to CASTAGNEQFF. The chain has TRBV11-2 and TRBJ2-1; TRBD1 is a possible D gene (5 bases). This CDR3 spans 11 amino acids. The V end lost 7 bases, the J end lost 7 bases, and 8 bases lay between the germline ends. Looked up from germline, CDR1 is SGHAT and CDR2 is FQNNGV.

Ten or more counts support this clonotype. Germline and junction disagree at one end, which may indicate a read error. The chain uses TRBV5-3 and TRBJ2-7, with 8 bases aligning to TRBD2. TRBV5-3 counts as an open reading frame of uncertain function. CDR3 length: 15 residues. The CDR3 DNA is TGTGCCAGCAGCTTGGCCGGGACTAGCTCCTACGAGCAGTACTTC. Translation: CASSLAGTSSYEQYF.

This clonotype has ten or more counts. The chain uses TRBV2 and TRBJ1-1; tentatively, D is TRBD1 (6 bases). This CDR3 spans 17 amino acids. Trimming left V 3 bases short and J 3 bases short, with 20 bases between. In germline, CDR1 is SNHLY, CDR2 FYNNEI. The CDR3 coding sequence is TGTGCCAGCAGTGATTTGGCAGGGGAGGCATTTTACACTGAAGCTTTCTTT. Translated, it gives CASSDLAGEAFYTEAFF.

Details on this clonotype: A far larger clone lies a single base away; this is likely a read error. The rearrangement links TRBV20-1 to TRBJ2-7; no firm D call. Deletions cut 1 base from V and 7 bases from J, with 8 bases between. The CDR3 totals 11 residues. Germline CDR1 DFQATT, CDR2 SNEGSKA (reference sequence). For the CDR3, the DNA is TGCAGTGCTAGAGTATCTGGTGAGCAGTACTTC. Amino acid sequence: CSARVSGEQYF.

Many counts were recorded for this clonotype. The chain couples TRBV7-9 to TRBJ2-1; D may be TRBD1 (5 bases). The CDR3 extends over 15 amino acids. Germline assignment: CDR1 SEHNR and CDR2 FQNEAQ (reference sequence). V was pared by 4 bases and J by 0 bases, with 10 bases between. The CDR3 DNA reads TGTGCCAGCAGCTCCCGACAGAGCTCCTACAATGAGCAGTTCTTC. Translation gives CASSSRQSSYNEQFF. Filled out from reference TRBV7-9 and TRBJ2-1, the complete variable domain reads DTGVSQNPRHKITKRGQNVTFRCDPISEHNRLYWYRQTLGQGPEFLTYFQNEAQLEKSRLLSDRFSAERPKGSFSTLEIQRTEQGDSAMYLCASSSRQSSYNEQFFGPGTRLTVL.